The next 18 T cell receptor beta chains were all read from a single sample in a study of T-cell memory formation after mild COVID-19. TCRdb reprocessed the 5' RACE reads via MiXCR and lists one record per CDR3 protein. The sample consists of around 300,000 distinct CDR3 sequences, approximately 13% of them appearing once. Source material: PBMCs or a T cell subset sorted from them (not recorded which). The receptors shown here come from a man aged 18-30 years who had mild COVID-19 (a few samples of this study predate the infection). Cell type and time point are not known.

Only a few counts were recorded for this clonotype. This chain connects TRBV20-1 to TRBJ2-1; 9 nucleotides line up with TRBD2. This CDR3 region has 19 residues. Germline assignment: CDR1 DFQATT and CDR2 SNEGSKA (reference sequence). After removal of 2 bases from V and 5 bases from J, the junction contained 19 bases not matched to a gene. The CDR3 reads CSARPPRGGGGPGDNEQFF. The CDR3, as DNA: TGCAGTGCTAGACCTCCAAGAGGCGGGGGGGGCCCCGGGGACAATGAGCAGTTCTTC.

The V gene is TRBV6-2 or TRBV6-3, the J gene TRBJ1-5; D is possibly TRBD1 (5 bases). V was shortened by 2 bases and J by 5 bases, with 19 bases between the two germline ends. Germline values: CDR1 MNHEY, CDR2 SVGEGT. This CDR3 region has 17 residues. The CDR3 DNA follows: TGTGCCAGCAGTTACCGAGGGGACGAGGGTTCGGATCAGCCCCAGCATTTT. Amino acid sequence: CASSYRGDEGSDQPQHF.

Only a few counts were recorded for this clonotype. The CDR3 DNA sequence: TGTGCCAGCAGCGGGACAGCGAGCACAGATACGCAGTATTTT. Residues: CASSGTASTDTQYF. This chain joins TRBV12-3 or TRBV12-4 and TRBJ2-3; 7 nucleotides align to TRBD1. J lost 0 bases, V lost 6 bases, and 3 bases had no gene match. The CDR3 runs to 14 residues.

V gene TRBV29-1 combines with J gene TRBJ2-2; D not resolved. Trimming pared 5 bases from V and 2 bases from J, leaving 12 bases between. CDR1 is SQVTM, CDR2 ANQGSEA, per germline. This CDR3 contains 14 residues. CDR3 in amino acids: CSVCSADNTGELFF. CDR3 sequence (DNA): TGCAGCGTTTGTTCGGCAGACAACACCGGGGAGCTGTTTTTT.

The chain combines TRBV20-1 with TRBJ1-2; D gene ambiguous. The CDR3 extends over 12 amino acids. Trimming removed 5 bases at V and 3 bases at J, with 10 bases between. Germline-derived CDR1 and CDR2 are DFQATT and SNEGSKA (reference sequence). DNA for the CDR3: TGCAGTGCTTTCGCAGGAGACTATGGCTACACCTTC. This sequence encodes CSAFAGDYGYTF.

In its sample, this clonotype was seen once. The CDR3 nucleotides read TGTGCCAGCAGTCGTAGGACTAGCCAGTTGCAAGATACGCAGTATTTT. Translated, it gives CASSRRTSQLQDTQYF. The chain joins TRBV9 to TRBJ2-3; the match to TRBD2 covers 8 bases. The germline CDR1 and CDR2 sequences are SGDLS and YYNGEE. Unmatched junction bases numbered 13, after V lost 5 bases and J lost 5 bases. The CDR3 consists of 16 residues.

This clonotype has only a few counts. This chain connects TRBV20-1 to TRBJ2-2; 8 positions agree with TRBD1. Germline CDR1 and CDR2: DFQATT and SNEGSKA (reference sequence). The CDR3 totals 15 residues. J was trimmed by 4 bases and V by 3 bases; bases with no gene match: 7. The CDR3 protein is CSASTDRGGTGELFF. The DNA of the CDR3 is TGCAGTGCTAGCACCGACAGGGGCGGCACCGGGGAGCTGTTTTTT.

The sample holds a few counts of this clonotype. The chain combines TRBV29-1 with TRBJ2-3; TRBD1 agrees at 8 bases. The V and J ends lost 7 bases and 6 bases, in that order; junction bases with no gene match: 9. Germline assignment: CDR1 SQVTM and CDR2 ANQGSEA. The CDR3 length is 13 residues. This CDR3 is CSARTGSGDTQYF. As DNA, the CDR3 is TGCAGCGCCCGGACAGGGTCAGGTGATACGCAGTATTTT.

This clonotype was seen a handful of times. The chain joins TRBV20-1 to TRBJ2-2; D remains unclear. V lost 3 bases and J lost 7, with 12 bases in between. CDR3 length: 13 amino acids. Germline V gives CDR1 DFQATT, CDR2 SNEGSKA (reference sequence). The CDR3 spells CSARRQAIGELFF. As DNA, the CDR3 is TGCAGTGCTAGGCGGCAGGCGATCGGGGAGCTGTTTTTT.

The CDR3 region is CASSNTGTGGSYEQYV. The CDR3 DNA is TGTGCCAGCAGTAACACCGGGACAGGGGGCTCCTACGAGCAGTACGTC. The J gene is TRBJ2-7, the V gene TRBV6-2 or TRBV6-3, with 11 bases matching TRBD1. The CDR3 loop spans 16 amino acids. Germline CDR1 MNHEY, CDR2 SVGEGT. V trimming: 5 bases; J trimming: 0 bases; junction bases outside the gene matches: 6.

This clonotype has just a few counts. V usage is TRBV7-6 and J usage is TRBJ2-5; no reliable D call. The CDR3 extends over 13 amino acids. The V end lost 5 bases, the J end lost 2 bases, and 9 bases lay between the germline ends. Germline CDR1 and CDR2: SGHVS and FNYEAQ. This CDR3 is CASSGVPQETQYF. In DNA, the CDR3 is TGTGCCAGCAGCGGGGTCCCACAAGAGACCCAGTACTTC.

The chain is built from TRBV2 and TRBJ2-1; D is unresolved. Germline values: CDR1 SNHLY, CDR2 FYNNEI. This CDR3 is 17 amino acids long. Trimming stripped 5 bases from V and 0 bases from J, with 17 bases between. The DNA for the CDR3 is TGTGCCAGCAGTAACCCCACGACGGCGAACTCCTACAATGAGCAGTTCTTC. Protein product: CASSNPTTANSYNEQFF.

This clonotype has ten or more counts. This chain links TRBV4-3 with TRBJ2-3; D uncertain. This CDR3 has 14 amino acids. Germline assignment: CDR1 LGHNA and CDR2 YSLEER. The V end was cut by 3 bases, the J end by 4 bases, with 11 bases between. CDR3: CASSHKPNADTQYF. As DNA, the CDR3 is TGCGCCAGCAGCCACAAGCCCAACGCAGATACGCAGTATTTT.

The table lists this clonotype with a few counts. CDR3 loop: CASSLWGEDEQYF. The CDR3 bases are TGTGCCAGCAGCTTATGGGGGGAAGACGAGCAGTACTTC. This chain joins TRBV11-2 and TRBJ2-7; D is possibly TRBD2 (6 bases). This CDR3 is built from 13 residues. V lost 2 bases, J lost 5 bases, and 10 bases lay in between. From germline, CDR1 is SGHAT and CDR2 FQNNGV.

The rearrangement joins TRBV12-3 or TRBV12-4 to TRBJ1-2, with 8 bases identical to TRBD1. V lost 3 bases to trimming and J lost 3 bases; unmatched junction nucleotides: 6. The CDR3 length is 15 residues. CDR3 sequence: CASSFRAGGHYGYTF. DNA of the CDR3: TGTGCCAGCAGTTTTCGGGCAGGGGGCCACTATGGCTACACCTTC.

This clonotype appeared a few times. J is TRBJ2-2 and V is TRBV10-3; TRBD2 matches 14 bases. The germline V gene has CDR1 ENHRY and CDR2 SYGVKD. The CDR3 is 17 residues long. The ends lost 11 bases at V and 6 bases at J; junction bases unmatched: 14. CDR3 nucleotides: TGTGCCTCCATGACTAGCGGGGGGGCCGCGGGTCCCGGGGAGCTGTTTTTT. As protein: CASMTSGGAAGPGELFF.

This clonotype was picked up many times. This chain joins TRBV7-2 and TRBJ1-2; D is unresolved. The CDR3 is 12 residues long. Trimming left V 1 base short and J 13 bases short, with 13 bases between. Germline assignment: CDR1 SGHTA and CDR2 FQGNSA. This CDR3 is CASSLVTAVCTF. In DNA, the CDR3 is TGTGCCAGCAGCTTAGTTACAGCGGTCTGCACCTTC.

This chain uses TRBV6-2 or TRBV6-3 with TRBJ2-3; TRBD2 matches 11 bases. Unmatched junction bases numbered 13, after V lost 6 bases and J lost 2 bases. The CDR3 is 18 residues long. Germline CDR1 MNHEY, CDR2 SVGEGT. DNA of the CDR3: TGTGCCAGCAGCACCGTCTGGACTAGCGGGTTACACACAGATACGCAGTATTTT. It is translated as CASSTVWTSGLHTDTQYF.